This is a list of T cell receptor beta chains from one sample in a study of T cells in localized non-small cell lung cancer. The assay was immunoSEQ multiplex PCR, and TCRdb's table has in-frame clones only and misses some. The sample lists fewer than 45,000 clones, almost 90% occurring once. The source material was peripheral blood, sampled before any cancer treatment. The receptors originated from a female donor of 60 years or more with stage I squamous cell lung carcinoma. Both conserved end residues are part of each CDR3. D genes are given only for firm matches. Rows give clone size only sometimes, using once, few, many, or a class for an expanded clone.

TRBJ2-7	-	TRBV5-5	TRBD1	CASSFLGQGAYEQYF	TGTGCCAGCAGCTTTTTGGGACAGGGGGCCTACGAGCAGTACTTC
TRBJ1-5	once	TRBV13	-	CASSLGPTSGRPQHF	TGTGCCAGCAGCTTAGGCCCGACCTCTGGAAGACCCCAGCATTTT
TRBJ2-2	-	TRBV2	-	CASEKVNPGELFF	TGTGCCAGCGAAAAAGTTAATCCCGGGGAGCTGTTTTTT
TRBJ2-7	-	TRBV9	-	CASSVDEGLYEQYF	TGTGCCAGCAGCGTAGATGAAGGGCTCTACGAGCAGTACTTC
TRBJ1-3	once	TRBV5-1	-	CASSFGAAGNTIYF	TGCGCCAGCAGCTTCGGGGCGGCGGGAAACACCATATATTTT
TRBJ2-7	-	TRBV5-1	-	CASSSAPTQGYEQYF	TGCGCCAGCAGCTCGGCGCCTACGCAGGGTTACGAGCAGTACTTC
TRBJ2-1	-	TRBV7-9	-	CASSLGRGLTHNEQFF	TGTGCCAGCAGCTTAGGGAGGGGACTGACCCATAATGAGCAGTTCTTC
TRBJ1-5	-	TRBV30	-	CAWSVRDNQPQHF	TGTGCCTGGAGTGTACGGGACAATCAGCCCCAGCATTTT
TRBJ2-7	few	TRBV7-8	TRBD1	CASSLPGQPYEQYF	TGTGCCAGCAGCTTACCGGGACAGCCCTACGAGCAGTACTTC
TRBJ2-7	once	TRBV6-6	-	CASSPYQGLEQYF	TGTGCCAGCAGTCCCTACCAAGGCCTCGAGCAGTACTTC
TRBJ2-7	-	TRBV5-4	TRBD1	CASSLKGAFYEQYF	TGTGCCAGCAGCTTGAAGGGGGCGTTCTACGAGCAGTACTTC
TRBJ2-7	-	TRBV6-1	TRBD2	CASRATSGSAYEQYF	TGTGCCAGCAGGGCGACTAGCGGGAGTGCATACGAGCAGTACTTC
TRBJ1-3	-	TRBV9	-	CASSLGNTIYF	TGTGCCAGCAGCTTAGGAAACACCATATATTTT
TRBJ2-2	once	TRBV5-1	TRBD1	CASGQGANTGELFF	TGCGCCAGCGGCCAGGGGGCAAACACCGGGGAGCTGTTTTTT
TRBJ2-1	-	TRBV6-5	TRBD2	CASSQLALNEQFF	TGTGCCAGCAGCCAACTAGCGCTTAATGAGCAGTTCTTC
TRBJ1-1	-	TRBV11-2	-	CASSPGPGPNTEAFF	TGTGCCAGCAGCCCCGGGCCAGGGCCGAACACTGAAGCTTTCTTT
TRBJ1-2	-	TRBV5-1	-	CASSNHRVEGYGYTF	TGCGCCAGCAGCAACCACAGAGTGGAGGGCTATGGCTACACCTTC
TRBJ1-2	-	TRBV10-3	-	CAIRKGTDFNYGYTF	TGTGCCATCAGGAAGGGGACGGATTTTAACTATGGCTACACCTTC
TRBJ2-1	-	TRBV7-2	-	CASRRTGNTFGNEQFF	TGTGCCAGCAGACGTACAGGGAATACATTTGGTAATGAGCAGTTCTTC
TRBJ2-1	-	TRBV4-1	TRBD2	CASSRGLAGVGLHEQFF	TGCGCCAGCAGCCGAGGACTAGCGGGAGTGGGGCTTCATGAGCAGTTCTTC